What follows are 17 T cell receptor beta chains derived from one specimen sequenced in a study of cytotoxic CD8 clonotypes in ibrutinib-treated CLL. Method: immunoSEQ multiplex PCR; TCRdb's copy keeps in-frame clones and lacks some. The sample yields hundreds of thousands of clones, 70% seen once. Sequenced here: PBMCs, sampled after 24 months of ibrutinib treatment. The receptors originated from a human donor with chronic lymphocytic leukemia.

The chain recombines TRBV6-5 with TRBJ2-1; D gene ambiguous. This CDR3 spans 11 amino acids. Trimming left V 2 bases short and J 6 bases short, with 2 bases between. Germline V CDR1 and CDR2: MNHEY, SVGAGI. The CDR3 DNA reads TGTGCCAGCAGTTACGCCAATGAGCAGTTCTTC. Translated: CASSYANEQFF.

This clone has more than one count but fewer than ten. This chain joins TRBV10-1 and TRBJ2-2; the D is unclear. Trimming shortened V by 3 bases and J by 7 bases, and 3 bases separated the two germline ends. The germline CDR1 and CDR2 sequences are WNHNN and SYGVQD (reference sequence). The CDR3 contains 11 residues. The CDR3 reads CASSEGGELFF. The DNA of the CDR3 is TGCGCCAGCAGTGAAGGCGGGGAGCTGTTTTTT.

The chain employs TRBV4-2 and TRBJ1-2; D gene ambiguous. Trimming removed 0 bases from V and 1 base from J, with 15 bases in between. The CDR3 has 17 residues. Germline CDR1 reads LGHNA; CDR2 reads YNFKEQ. Here the CDR3 DNA reads TGTGCCAGCAGCCAAGATATAACAGCACAACTTAACTATGGCTACACCTTC. This translates into CASSQDITAQLNYGYTF.

V usage is TRBV25-1 and J usage is TRBJ2-5; possibly TRBD2 for D (6 bases). The V gene lost 3 bases and the J gene lost 5 bases, with 13 bases spanning the gap. CDR3 size: 14 residues. The germline CDR1 and CDR2 sequences are MGHDK and SYGVNS. The CDR3 DNA reads as TGTGCCAGCAGTGACGCAGGGAGGAAGGAGACCCAGTACTTC. This codes for CASSDAGRKETQYF.

The V and J genes are TRBV25-1 and TRBJ2-5, with 7 bases fitting TRBD1. The CDR3 spans 14 residues. CDR1 is MGHDK, CDR2 SYGVNS, per germline. The trim removed 6 bases at V and 6 bases at J, leaving 10 bases unmatched. For the CDR3, the DNA is TGTGCCAGCAGCCGGCCGGGACAGACGAAGACCCAGTACTTC. Protein: CASSRPGQTKTQYF.

The chain has TRBV9 and TRBJ1-1, with D hard to call. The germline gives CDR1 SGDLS, CDR2 YYNGEE. CDR3 length equals 15 residues. V was pared by 6 bases and J by 2 bases, with 17 bases between. The CDR3 region is CASTQSSGFNTEAFF. The CDR3 DNA sequence: TGTGCCAGCACCCAGTCTTCTGGATTTAACACTGAAGCTTTCTTT.

The sample holds a few counts of this clone. The junction departs from germline at one end; a sequencing error may be responsible. The chain employs TRBV5-4 and TRBJ2-2, with 7 positions matching TRBD2. The germline V gene has CDR1 SGHNT and CDR2 YYREEE (reference sequence). This CDR3 contains 13 residues. The CDR3, as DNA: TGTGCCAGCAGTTTGGGGGGGGCCGGGGAGCTGTTTTTT. Protein product: CASSLGGAGELFF.

This sequence joins TRBV6-5 and TRBJ2-7, with TRBD2 identical over 7 bases. Germline CDR1 is MNHEY and CDR2 is SVGAGI. The ends lost 3 bases at V and 0 bases at J; junction bases unmatched: 5. The CDR3 consists of 15 residues. The CDR3, as DNA: TGTGCCAGCAGTTATTCGGGCGGGAGCTCCTACGAGCAGTACTTC. This gives the protein CASSYSGGSSYEQYF.

The chain joins TRBV4-2 to TRBJ1-6, with D unclear. Between the trimmed V and J ends, which lost 0 bases and 6 bases, there was a span of 6 bases. The germline CDR1 and CDR2 sequences are LGHNA and YNFKEQ. The CDR3 is 14 residues long. Here the CDR3 DNA reads TGTGCCAGCAGCCAAGATATACCTAATTCACCCCTCCACTTT. This encodes CASSQDIPNSPLHF.

The chain employs TRBV29-1 and TRBJ1-1, with D uncertain. Germline V gives CDR1 SQVTM, CDR2 ANQGSEA. This CDR3 has 11 residues. Trimming shortened V by 3 bases and J by 4 bases, and 6 bases separated the two germline ends. The CDR3 DNA reads as TGCAGCGTTGATATGCCCACTGAAGCTTTCTTT. It translates to CSVDMPTEAFF.

Here the CDR3 reads CASSLGAGRNTEAFF. Here the CDR3 DNA reads TGTGCCAGCAGCTTGGGAGCAGGGAGGAACACTGAAGCTTTCTTT. This chain links TRBV5-4 with TRBJ1-1; perhaps TRBD1 as D (5 bases). Trimming cost V 0 bases and J 1 base, with 10 bases left between them. Germline V gives CDR1 SGHNT, CDR2 YYREEE (reference sequence). CDR3 length: 15 residues.

This CDR3 is CASSLNSGGPQPQHF. DNA for the CDR3: TGTGCCAGCAGTTTAAATTCCGGGGGACCTCAGCCCCAGCATTTT. The genes are TRBV27 and TRBJ1-5, with D maybe TRBD1 (5 bases). The CDR3 totals 15 residues. V lost 2 bases to trimming and J lost 6 bases, with 14 bases between them. CDR1 and CDR2 (germline): MNHEY, SMNVEV (reference sequence).

V is TRBV28 and J is TRBJ2-5, with unresolved D. CDR1 and CDR2 (germline): MDHEN, SYDVKM. The CDR3 length is 11 residues. V lost 2 bases and J 2 bases, leaving 0 bases between the germline ends. The CDR3 protein is CASSLQETQYF. CDR3 nucleotides: TGTGCCAGCAGTTTACAAGAGACCCAGTACTTC. Drawing the rest from reference TRBV28 and TRBJ2-5, the complete variable domain is DVKVTQSSRYLVKRTGEKVFLECVQDMDHENMFWYRQDPGLGLRLIYFSYDVKMKEKGDIPEGYSVSREKKERFSLILESASTNQTSMYLCASSLQETQYFGPGTRLLVL.

This clone was detected a few times. V gene TRBV29-1 combines with J gene TRBJ1-1; 7 nucleotides match TRBD1. Germline CDR1 SQVTM, CDR2 ANQGSEA. The CDR3 is 13 residues long. Trimming took 6 bases from V and 1 from J; bases not matched to a gene: 5. DNA for the CDR3: TGCAGCGTAGGGACAGACTCGAACACTGAAGCTTTCTTT. Protein sequence: CSVGTDSNTEAFF.

This sequence joins TRBV5-4 and TRBJ2-2; 8 nucleotides align to TRBD2. In germline, CDR1 is SGHNT, CDR2 YYREEE (reference sequence). Germline trimming cut 2 bases from V and 6 bases from J; bases unmatched to any gene: 9. The CDR3 runs to 16 residues. The CDR3 nucleotides are TGTGCCAGCAGCTTTGGGGGACTAGGGGCTTCCGGGGAGCTGTTTTTT. This encodes CASSFGGLGASGELFF.

This clone has a handful of counts. The chain links TRBV7-9 to TRBJ2-1, with unresolved D. The V gene lost 7 bases and the J gene lost 6 bases, with 13 bases spanning the gap. CDR3 length: 13 residues. Germline CDR1 SEHNR, CDR2 FQNEAQ (reference sequence). CDR3 loop: CASTYLVVNEQFF. In nucleotides, the CDR3 is TGTGCCAGCACCTACTTAGTAGTCAATGAGCAGTTCTTC.

The genes are TRBV29-1 and TRBJ2-5; D possibly matches TRBD1 or TRBD2 (5 bases each). Germline V gene data show CDR1 as SQVTM and CDR2 as ANQGSEA. V lost 7 bases to trimming and J lost 5 bases, with 14 bases between them. This CDR3 has 12 amino acids. CDR3 in DNA: TGCAGCGAAGGGACCCCCGGGGAGACCCAGTACTTC. Encoded protein: CSEGTPGETQYF.